This T cell receptor beta chain was captured by sequencing in a study of human T cells and chemical hapten exposure. The CDR3 totals 15 residues. V lost 3 bases, J lost 7 bases, and 19 bases lay in between. This clonotype was detected ten times or more. Its target is not known. Whole-study results and caveats: Clustering by CDR3 similarity yielded significantly more large clusters from expanded TCRs than controls.

As for time point: patch test 2, 6 weeks after DPC sensitization. The treatment is: therapeutic diphenylcyclopropenone sensitization with weekly scalp DPC. Donors, patients with alopecia ranging from 18 to 70 years old and judged suitable for DPC, provided samples. Unfractionated whole blood was the source from which total RNA was extracted. TCRdb analysed the RACE reads with MiXCR anew, one entry per CDR3 protein. Of approximately 92,000 distinct CDR3 sequences listed, 9.5% to 12% are singletons. This specimen consisted of whole blood, obtained in connection with sensitization to the hapten diphenylcyclopropenone (DPC). The chain couples TRBV12-3 or TRBV12-4 to TRBJ2-7, with D maybe TRBD2 (6 bases). The source of this sequence is a woman aged 40 to 49 with alopecia areata. Some clones in this sample may be carry-over from other donors' samples. CDR3 amino acids: CASSFGGKGLGEQYF. In nucleotides, the CDR3 is TGTGCCAGCAGTTTCGGCGGGAAAGGGCTTGGGGAGCAGTACTTC.